This T cell receptor beta chain was sequenced for a study of blood T cell repertoires in COVID-19. Living in under 30 US areas, the participants were between about 18 and 100 years of age. Clones were sequenced by immunoSEQ multiplex PCR, and TCRdb holds only the in-frame ones, with some missing. Among roughly 270,000 clones, around 85% were seen once, and the ten largest hold under 3%. There are 12 residues in the CDR3. V was cut by 6 bases and J by 3 bases, with 11 bases left in between. Germline V CDR1 and CDR2: SQVTM, ANQGSEA. The chain employs TRBV29-1 and TRBJ1-1; the D is unclear. The sequenced sample was PBMCs or T cells enriched from blood (not recorded which). The sequence came from a woman aged 50 to 60 who had recovered from COVID-19. CDR3 nucleotide sequence: TGCAGCGTCGCCACACTAGACACTGAAGCTTTCTTT. Protein sequence: CSVATLDTEAFF.